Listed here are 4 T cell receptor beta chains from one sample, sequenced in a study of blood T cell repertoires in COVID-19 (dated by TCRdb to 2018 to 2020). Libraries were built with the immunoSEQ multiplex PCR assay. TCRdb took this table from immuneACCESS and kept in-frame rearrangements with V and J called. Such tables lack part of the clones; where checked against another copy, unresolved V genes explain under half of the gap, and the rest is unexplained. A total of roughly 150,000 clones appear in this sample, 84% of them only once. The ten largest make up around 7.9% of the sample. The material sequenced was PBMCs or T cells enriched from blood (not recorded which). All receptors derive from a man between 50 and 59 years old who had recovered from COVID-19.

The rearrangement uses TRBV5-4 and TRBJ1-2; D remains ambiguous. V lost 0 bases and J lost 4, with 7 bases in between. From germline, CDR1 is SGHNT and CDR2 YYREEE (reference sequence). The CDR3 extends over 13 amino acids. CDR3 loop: CASSLDSIYGYTF. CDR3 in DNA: TGTGCCAGCAGCTTGGATTCAATCTATGGCTACACCTTC.

This chain's CDR3 is CASSSGDWQPQHF. The CDR3 region has the DNA TGTGCCAGCAGCTCCGGGGACTGGCAGCCCCAGCATTTT. V and J are TRBV7-2 and TRBJ1-5, with D possibly TRBD1 on 5 matching bases. V lost 4 bases and J 7 bases, leaving 11 bases between the germline ends. Germline values: CDR1 SGHTA, CDR2 FQGNSA. This CDR3 is built from 13 residues.

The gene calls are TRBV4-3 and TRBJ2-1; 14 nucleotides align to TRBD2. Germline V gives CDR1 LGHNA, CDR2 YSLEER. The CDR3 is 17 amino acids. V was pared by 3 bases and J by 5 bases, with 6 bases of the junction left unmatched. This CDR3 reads CASSQGTSGGPDNEQFF. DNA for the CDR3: TGCGCCAGCAGCCAGGGGACTAGCGGGGGCCCGGACAATGAGCAGTTCTTC.

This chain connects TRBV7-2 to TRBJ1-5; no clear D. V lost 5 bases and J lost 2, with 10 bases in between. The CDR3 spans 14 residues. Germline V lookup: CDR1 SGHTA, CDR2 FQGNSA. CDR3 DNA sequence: TGTGCCAGCAGCCCCATCGGGGGCAATCAGCCCCAGCATTTT. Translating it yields CASSPIGGNQPQHF.